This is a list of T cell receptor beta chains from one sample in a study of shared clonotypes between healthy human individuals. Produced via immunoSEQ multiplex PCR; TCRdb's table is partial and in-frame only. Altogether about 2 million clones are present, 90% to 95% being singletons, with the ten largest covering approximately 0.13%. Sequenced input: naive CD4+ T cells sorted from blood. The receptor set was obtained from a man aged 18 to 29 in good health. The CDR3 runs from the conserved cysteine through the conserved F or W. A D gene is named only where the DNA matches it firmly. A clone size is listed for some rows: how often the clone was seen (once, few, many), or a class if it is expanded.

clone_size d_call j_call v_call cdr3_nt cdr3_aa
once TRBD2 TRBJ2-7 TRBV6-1 TGTGCCAGCAGTCCTCCTAGCGGCGCCTTATACGAGCAGTACTTC CASSPPSGALYEQYF
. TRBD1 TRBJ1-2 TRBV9 TGTGCCAGCAGCGTAACTGGACAGGGTGAAGGCTACACCTTC CASSVTGQGEGYTF
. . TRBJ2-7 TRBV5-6 TGTGCCAGCAGCAGAGCCCGGGGGCTACTCTCCTACGAGCAGTACTTC CASSRARGLLSYEQYF
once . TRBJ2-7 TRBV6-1 TGTGCCAGCTGTCAAGGGAGGCAGAGCTACGAGCAGTACTTC CASCQGRQSYEQYF
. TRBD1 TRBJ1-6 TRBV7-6 TGTGCCAGCAGCAAAAGGGAGGGGGCGAAGGCCTCCTATAATTCACCCCTCCACTTT CASSKREGAKASYNSPLHF
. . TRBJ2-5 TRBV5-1 TGCGCCAGCAGCTTCGGGACTGGGGACCCAGAGACCCAGTACTTC CASSFGTGDPETQYF
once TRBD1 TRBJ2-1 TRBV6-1 TGTGCCAGCAGTGAATTGAGGGGACAGGGGGCAAATGAGCAGTTCTTC CASSELRGQGANEQFF
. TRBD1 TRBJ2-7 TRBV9 TGTGCCAGCAGCGTCGGACAGGGGAACTACGAGCAGTACTTC CASSVGQGNYEQYF
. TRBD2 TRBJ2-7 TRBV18 TGTGCCAGCTCATCGGGACTAGCGGGAGGGCCTCTCTCCTACGAGCAGTACTTC CASSSGLAGGPLSYEQYF
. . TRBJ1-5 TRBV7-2 TGTGCCAGCAGCTCCGGTAACAATCAGCCCCAGCATTTT CASSSGNNQPQHF
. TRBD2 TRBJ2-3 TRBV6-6 TGTGCCAGCAGTTACTCCCTAGCGGGAGGGCCAGATACGCAGTATTTT CASSYSLAGGPDTQYF
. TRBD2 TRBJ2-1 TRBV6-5 TGTGCCAGCACCCCTCGGACTAGCGGCTACAATGAGCAGTTCTTC CASTPRTSGYNEQFF
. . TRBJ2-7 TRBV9 TGTGCCAGCAGCGTTGCTTCAGGGCGTGGAAACCTCTACGAGCAGTACTTC CASSVASGRGNLYEQYF
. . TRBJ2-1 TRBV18 TGTGCCAGCTCACCAGGGAATCGATTGGGCTACAATGAGCAGTTCTTC CASSPGNRLGYNEQFF
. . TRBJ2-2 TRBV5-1 TGCGCCAGCAGCTTGGAAGTAACCGGGGAGCTGTTTTTT CASSLEVTGELFF
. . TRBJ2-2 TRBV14 TGTGCCAGCGGCCAGCGGGCGAACACCGGGGAGCTGTTTTTT CASGQRANTGELFF
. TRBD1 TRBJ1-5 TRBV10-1 TGCGCCAGCAGTGAACACCGGGACAGGGCCAATGGTAGCAATCAGCCCCAGCATTTT CASSEHRDRANGSNQPQHF
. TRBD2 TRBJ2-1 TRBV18 TGTGCCAGCTCAAGCGGGAGGTCCTACAATGAGCAGTTCTTC CASSSGRSYNEQFF
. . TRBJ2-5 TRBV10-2 TGCGCCAGCAGTGCGCCAGGGGAAGAGACCCAGTACTTC CASSAPGEETQYF
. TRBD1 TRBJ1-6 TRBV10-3 TGTGCCATCAGTCTGGACAGGGTTAATTCACCCCTCCACTTT CAISLDRVNSPLHF
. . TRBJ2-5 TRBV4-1 TGCGCCAGCAGCCAAGAAGGGCACCTCTCAGAGACCCAGTACTTC CASSQEGHLSETQYF
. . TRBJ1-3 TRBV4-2 TGTGCCAGCAGCCAAGAGTCGAACTCTGGAAACACCATATATTTT CASSQESNSGNTIYF
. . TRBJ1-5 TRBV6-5 TGTGCCAGCAGTTACTCTGGCCGCGGCCGAAATCAGCCCCAGCATTTT CASSYSGRGRNQPQHF
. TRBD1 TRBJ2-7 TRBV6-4 TGTGCCAGCAGTGCCGACAGGGGCGACGAGCAGTACTTC CASSADRGDEQYF
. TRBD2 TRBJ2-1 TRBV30 TGTGCCCTAGCTAGCGGGGTTTACAATGAGCAGTTCTTC CALASGVYNEQFF
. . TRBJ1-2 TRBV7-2 TGTGCCACTACGATGGGGCAGGGGTATTCTGGCTACACCTTC CATTMGQGYSGYTF
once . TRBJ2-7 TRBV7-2 TGTGCCAGCAGCTCATACTACGAGCAGTACTTC CASSSYYEQYF
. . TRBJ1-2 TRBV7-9 TGTGCCAGCAGCGCCGCCACAGACTCCTACTATGGCTACACCTTC CASSAATDSYYGYTF
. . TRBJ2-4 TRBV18 TGTGCCAGCTCACCACCCGGACAGAAAGTAGCCAAAAACATTCAGTACTTC CASSPPGQKVAKNIQYF
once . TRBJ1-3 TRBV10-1 TGCGTCAGCAGCCCGGGACGGAACTCTGGAAACACCATATATTTT CVSSPGRNSGNTIYF
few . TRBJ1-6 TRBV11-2 TGTGCCAGCAGCTTACTTGGACCCCTCCACTTT CASSLLGPLHF
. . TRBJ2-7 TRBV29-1 TGCAGCGCCCGGGACTCCTCCTACGAGCAGTACTTC CSARDSSYEQYF
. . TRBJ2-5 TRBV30 TGTGCCTGGAGCCTCGGGACACTAAGGGAGACCCAGTACTTC CAWSLGTLRETQYF
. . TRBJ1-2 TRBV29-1 TGCAGCGTTGAAGCTAGGGGCAGGGTAGGAGCTAACTATGGCTACACCTTC CSVEARGRVGANYGYTF
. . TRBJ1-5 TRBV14 TGTGCCACCCGTGACCAGCCCCAGCATTTT CATRDQPQHF
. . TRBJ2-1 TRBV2 TGTGCCAGCAGAGTAGGGTCGTTTGAGCAGTTCTTC CASRVGSFEQFF
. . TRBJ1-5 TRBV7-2 TGTGCCAGCAGCCCGCGCAGATATCAGCCCCAGCATTTT CASSPRRYQPQHF
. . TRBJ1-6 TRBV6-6 TGTGCCAGCAGTTACGGGGTTGGGGTCTCACCCCTCCACTTT CASSYGVGVSPLHF
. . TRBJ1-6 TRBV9 TGTGCCAGCAGCACGACAGGAGTGCAATCACCCCTCCACTTT CASSTTGVQSPLHF
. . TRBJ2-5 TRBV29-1 TGCAGCGTGGCTACAGGGATCGGAGAGACCCAGTACTTC CSVATGIGETQYF
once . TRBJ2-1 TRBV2 TGTGCCAGCAGAATTGGCCTAGTGGGGAATGAGCAGTTCTTC CASRIGLVGNEQFF
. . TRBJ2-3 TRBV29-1 TGCAGCGTTGACGCAGGTTACACAGATACGCAGTATTTT CSVDAGYTDTQYF
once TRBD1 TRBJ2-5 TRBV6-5 TGTGCCAGCAGTCAACGACAGGGTTTCCAAGAGACCCAGTACTTC CASSQRQGFQETQYF
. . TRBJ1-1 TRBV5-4 TGTGCCAGCAGCTTGGCGGCAGGGGCTACAGGGTACACTGAAGCTTTCTTT CASSLAAGATGYTEAFF
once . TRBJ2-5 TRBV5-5 TGTGCCAGCAGCCTGGATTTGGCCTTTGCGACCCAGTACTTC CASSLDLAFATQYF
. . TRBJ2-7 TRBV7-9 TGTGCCAGCAGCTTAGCGGCTGCCTACGAGCAGTACTTC CASSLAAAYEQYF
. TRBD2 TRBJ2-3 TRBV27 TGTGCCAGCAGTCGCAGACTAGCTAGCACAGATACGCAGTATTTT CASSRRLASTDTQYF
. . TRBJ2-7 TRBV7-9 TGTGCCAGCAGCTCCTCCTATGTGCAGTACTTC CASSSSYVQYF
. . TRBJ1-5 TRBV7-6 TGTGCCAGCAGCTTAGTCGATGGTCAGCCCCAGCATTTT CASSLVDGQPQHF
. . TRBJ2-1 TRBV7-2 TGTGCCAGCAGCTTAGGAGCTCGGTACAATGAGCAGTTCTTC CASSLGARYNEQFF
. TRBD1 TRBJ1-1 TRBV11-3 TGTGCCAGCAGCGACAGGGGGAAGAACACTGAAGCTTTCTTT CASSDRGKNTEAFF
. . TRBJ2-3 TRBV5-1 TGCGCCAGCAGGCGGGAAGGGGGATTTAGCACAGATACGCAGTATTTT CASRREGGFSTDTQYF
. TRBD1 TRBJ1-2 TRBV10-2 TGCGCCAGCAGTAGCCCGGGACAGGGGTCACCTTATGGCTACACCTTC CASSSPGQGSPYGYTF